Below are 20 T cell receptor beta chains sequenced from a single sample in a study of T cell responses to AZD1222 COVID-19 vaccine. The data were produced by immunoSEQ multiplex PCR, yet TCRdb's version contains in-frame clones alone and is incomplete. The table lists about 100,000 clones, about 91% of them singletons. The sample in question was peripheral blood, obtained on day 0 of AZD1222 vaccination. The receptor set was obtained from an adult in good health.

The chain employs TRBV14 and TRBJ2-4; perhaps TRBD1 as D (5 bases). The CDR3 has 18 amino acids. Germline CDR1 and CDR2: SGHDN and FVKESK. With 4 bases removed from V and 0 bases from J, the gap between germline ends came to 19 bases. CDR3 in amino acids: CASSPGTGPSLAKNIQYF. The CDR3 nucleotides are TGTGCCAGCAGCCCCGGTACAGGACCAAGTTTAGCCAAAAACATTCAGTACTTC.

The gene calls are TRBV7-3 and TRBJ1-2, with D perhaps matching TRBD1 (5 bases). V was clipped by 4 bases and J by 7 bases, with 16 bases between them. The CDR3 contains 14 residues. CDR1 is SGHTA and CDR2 is FQGTGA in the germline V gene. CDR3 sequence: CASSSLERDSGYTF. The CDR3 DNA sequence: TGTGCCAGCAGCTCCCTTGAGAGGGACTCTGGCTACACCTTC.

The chain links TRBV2 to TRBJ1-1; D is unclear. Trimming removed 6 bases at V and 0 bases at J, with 5 bases between. The CDR3 sequence is 12 residues long. The germline V gene encodes CDR1 SNHLY and CDR2 FYNNEI. For the CDR3, the DNA is TGTGCCAGCAGACTGTTGAACACTGAAGCTTTCTTT. It yields the protein CASRLLNTEAFF. The whole variable domain, remainder taken from reference TRBV2 and TRBJ1-1, is EPEVTQTPSHQVTQMGQEVILRCVPISNHLYFYWYRQILGQKVEFLVSFYNNEISEKSEIFDDQFSVERPDGSNFTLKIRSTKLEDSAMYFCASRLLNTEAFFGQGTRLTVV.

The chain combines TRBV15 with TRBJ1-1; D may be TRBD1 (6 bases). Trimming stripped 3 bases from V and 0 bases from J, with 8 bases between. The length of the CDR3 is 14 residues. CDR1 is LNHNV, CDR2 YYDKDF, per germline (reference sequence). CDR3 sequence reads: CATSRGAMNTEAFF. The DNA of the CDR3 is TGTGCCACCAGCAGGGGGGCGATGAACACTGAAGCTTTCTTT.

A single count supports this clone. This sequence joins TRBV10-2 and TRBJ2-3; maybe TRBD2 (7 bases). CDR3 length: 18 amino acids. V was clipped by 0 bases and J by 5 bases, with 21 bases between them. Germline CDR1 and CDR2: WSHSY and SAAADI. CDR3 in DNA: TGCGCCAGCAGTGAGTCCTTGTTCGGTGGGGGGGCTGAAGATACGCAGTATTTT. It translates to CASSESLFGGGAEDTQYF.

The chain combines TRBV29-1 with TRBJ1-1, with a weak D call TRBD1 (6 bases). Germline V gene data show CDR1 as SQVTM and CDR2 as ANQGSEA. The V gene lost 7 bases and the J gene lost 3 bases, with 18 bases spanning the gap. This CDR3 comprises 14 residues. The CDR3 here is CSERGGVGDTEAFF. The CDR3 DNA sequence: TGCAGCGAAAGAGGGGGAGTTGGGGACACTGAAGCTTTCTTT.

The chain uses TRBV5-1 and TRBJ1-4; D may be TRBD1 (5 bases). This CDR3 has 14 residues. Trimming took off 4 bases at V and 2 bases at J, with 9 bases between the two ends. The germline V gene has CDR1 SGHRS and CDR2 YFSETQ. The CDR3 here is CASSGGSTNEKLFF. CDR3 DNA: TGCGCCAGCAGCGGGGGGTCTACTAATGAAAAACTGTTTTTT.

The chain uses TRBV24-1 and TRBJ2-1; possible D gene TRBD1, 5 bases. From germline, CDR1 is KGHDR and CDR2 SFDVKD. The CDR3 length is 16 residues. Trimming removed 9 bases at V and 7 bases at J, with 24 bases between. CDR3 coding DNA: TGTGCCACCCTAGGATCAGGGCAGGACCTTGGGAATGAGCAGTTCTTC. Its translation: CATLGSGQDLGNEQFF.

The chain couples TRBV7-2 to TRBJ2-5; a weak D match, TRBD2 (5 bases). Germline loops: CDR1 SGHTA, CDR2 FQGNSA. V was trimmed by 4 bases and J by 0 bases, leaving 12 bases between them. CDR3 length equals 15 residues. The CDR3 loop reads CASSSLVGYQETQYF. CDR3 coding DNA: TGTGCCAGCAGCTCACTAGTGGGGTACCAAGAGACCCAGTACTTC.

Regarding this clone: Given the absence of the conserved phenylalanine or tryptophan at the CDR3 end, a read error is likely. The DNA is omitted, as the CDR3 cannot be located on it reliably, and the CDR3 follows TCRdb's listing. The chain is built from TRBV27 and TRBJ1-2; TRBD1, the D gene given by the table, was not confirmed from the DNA. The germline V gene encodes CDR1 MNHEY and CDR2 SMNVEV (reference sequence). Ends included, the CDR3 has 9 residues. The chain's CDR3 is CASLSTGIK.

The chain couples TRBV18 to TRBJ2-1; possible D gene TRBD1, 6 bases. There are 13 residues in the CDR3. Between the trimmed V and J ends, which lost 5 bases and 5 bases, there was a span of 10 bases. Germline V gene sequence: CDR1 KGHSH, CDR2 LQKENI. The CDR3: CASSMGQHNEQFF. The CDR3 region has the DNA TGTGCCAGCTCAATGGGACAACACAATGAGCAGTTCTTC.

The chain combines TRBV7-9 with TRBJ1-1; a possible D gene is TRBD1 (5 bases). The CDR3 runs to 12 residues. CDR1 and CDR2 from the germline V gene are SEHNR and FQNEAQ (reference sequence). Trimming stripped 6 bases from V and 6 bases from J, with 11 bases between. CDR3 region: CASSGGGAEAFF. CDR3 DNA sequence: TGTGCCAGCAGTGGGGGTGGAGCTGAAGCTTTCTTT. The variable domain in full, completed from reference TRBV7-9 and TRBJ1-1, reads DTGVSQNPRHKITKRGQNVTFRCDPISEHNRLYWYRQTLGQGPEFLTYFQNEAQLEKSRLLSDRFSAERPKGSFSTLEIQRTEQGDSAMYLCASSGGGAEAFFGQGTRLTVV.

A single count supports this clone. The J gene is TRBJ2-7, the V gene TRBV6-5; maybe TRBD2 (5 bases). This CDR3 region has 14 residues. The germline V gene has CDR1 MNHEY and CDR2 SVGAGI. V was shortened by 5 bases and J by 0 bases, with 11 bases between the two germline ends. The CDR3 here is CASSNGIYSYEQYF. The CDR3 DNA reads TGTGCCAGCAGTAACGGGATTTACTCCTACGAGCAGTACTTC.

V gene TRBV10-2 combines with J gene TRBJ1-2, with 11 nucleotides matching TRBD1. The CDR3 spans 15 residues. Germline trimming cut 7 bases from V and 8 bases from J; bases unmatched to any gene: 12. Germline V lookup: CDR1 WSHSY, CDR2 SAAADI. The CDR3 nucleotides read TGCGCCAGCATCGAGTCGGGACAGGGGGGCAGCGGCTACACCTTC. Amino acids: CASIESGQGGSGYTF.

This clone was recorded once. The chain carries TRBV15 and TRBJ1-5; D may be TRBD1 (6 bases). Trimming pared 9 bases from V and 2 bases from J, leaving 11 bases between. The CDR3 has 13 residues. Germline V gene lookup returns CDR1 LNHNV and CDR2 YYDKDF (reference sequence). The CDR3 region is CATAHRGNQPQHF. CDR3 DNA sequence: TGTGCCACTGCCCACAGGGGCAATCAGCCCCAGCATTTT.

The rearrangement links TRBV7-6 to TRBJ2-7, with 8 positions matching TRBD1. CDR1 is SGHVS, CDR2 FNYEAQ, per germline. J gave up 1 base and V 5 bases, and 7 bases lay outside the gene matches. The CDR3 consists of 15 residues. CDR3 nucleotides: TGTGCCAGCAGCCTTGGACAGGGCCCTTCCTACGAGCAGTACTTC. Amino acid sequence: CASSLGQGPSYEQYF.

V and J are TRBV6-1 and TRBJ2-1; 9 bases fit TRBD1. The V and J ends lost 8 bases and 4 bases, in that order; junction bases with no gene match: 12. The CDR3 length is 16 residues. The germline V gene has CDR1 MNHNS and CDR2 SASEGT. CDR3 nucleotides: TGTGCCAGCCGTAAAGCCATACAGGGGGCTTACAATGAGCAGTTCTTC. Residues: CASRKAIQGAYNEQFF.

V is TRBV6-5 and J is TRBJ1-5; TRBD1 is a possible D gene (6 bases). V dropped 0 bases and J dropped 1 base, with 7 bases sitting between them. From germline, CDR1 is MNHEY and CDR2 SVGAGI. The CDR3 sequence is 15 residues long. CDR3 loop: CASSYSQGSNQPQHF. The CDR3 coding sequence is TGTGCCAGCAGTTACTCCCAGGGGAGCAATCAGCCCCAGCATTTT.

This clone was seen more than once but under ten times. The chain combines TRBV19 with TRBJ2-7; D might be TRBD1 (6 bases). Trimming removed 6 bases from V and 0 bases from J, with 6 bases in between. The germline CDR1 and CDR2 sequences are LNHDA and SQIVND (reference sequence). This CDR3 is 12 amino acids long. This CDR3 is CASSRGSYEQYF. CDR3 DNA: TGTGCCAGTAGCAGGGGCTCCTACGAGCAGTACTTC. Full variable domain (outside the CDR3, taken from reference TRBV19 and TRBJ2-7): DGGITQSPKYLFRKEGQNVTLSCEQNLNHDAMYWYRQDPGQGLRLIYYSQIVNDFQKGDIAEGYSVSREKKESFPLTVTSAQKNPTAFYLCASSRGSYEQYFGPGTRLTVT.

The chain is built from TRBV10-2 and TRBJ2-7, with 9 bases matching TRBD2. V was clipped by 4 bases and J by 3 bases; unmatched bases: 4. CDR1 is WSHSY and CDR2 is SAAADI in the germline V gene. This CDR3 has 14 amino acids. DNA of the CDR3: TGCGCCAGCAGTGGGGGACTAGCAGACTACGAGCAGTACTTC. This gives the protein CASSGGLADYEQYF.